Sequencing of this T cell receptor (beta chain) was carried out in a study of T cells after yellow fever vaccination. This clonotype was detected ten times or more. TCRdb called the 5' RACE reads again in MiXCR, with one record for every CDR3 protein. In the table there are 250,000 to 400,000 distinct CDR3 sequences, approximately 4.5% of which are singletons. V lost 3 bases to trimming and J lost 6 bases, with 10 bases between them. CDR1 and CDR2 (germline): SGHTA, FQGNSA. The CDR3 runs to 13 residues. Source: PBMCs, taken 15 days after the yellow fever booster vaccination. The receptor was derived from a man between 18 and 29 years old who received the YFV17D yellow fever vaccine. The chain joins TRBV7-2 to TRBJ2-3, with D unclear. CDR3 loop: CASSFGSLDTQYF. DNA of the CDR3: TGTGCCAGCAGCTTTGGGTCCCTCGATACGCAGTATTTT.